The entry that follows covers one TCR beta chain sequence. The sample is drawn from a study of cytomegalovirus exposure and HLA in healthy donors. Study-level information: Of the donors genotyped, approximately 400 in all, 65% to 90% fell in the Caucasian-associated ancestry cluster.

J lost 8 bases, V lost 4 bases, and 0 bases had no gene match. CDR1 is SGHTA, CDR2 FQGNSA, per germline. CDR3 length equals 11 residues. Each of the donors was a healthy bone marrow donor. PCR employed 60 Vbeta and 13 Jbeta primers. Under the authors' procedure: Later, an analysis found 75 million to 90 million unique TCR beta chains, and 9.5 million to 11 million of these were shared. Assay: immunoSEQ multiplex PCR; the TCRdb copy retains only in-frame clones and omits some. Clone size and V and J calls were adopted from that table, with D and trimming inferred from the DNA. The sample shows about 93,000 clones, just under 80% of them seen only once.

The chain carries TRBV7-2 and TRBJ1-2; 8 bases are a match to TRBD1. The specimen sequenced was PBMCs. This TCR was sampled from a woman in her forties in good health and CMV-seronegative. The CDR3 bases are TGTGCCAGCAGCTGGACAGGGGGCTACACCTTC. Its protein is CASSWTGGYTF. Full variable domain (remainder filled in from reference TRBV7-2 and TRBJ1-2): GAGVSQSPSNKVTEKGKDVELRCDPISGHTALYWYRQSLGQGLEFLIYFQGNSAPDKSGLPSDRFSAERTGGSVSTLTIQRTQQEDSAVYLCASSWTGGYTFGSGTRLTVV.